This TCR beta chain is from a study of technical replicates of blood from a handful of donors. Sequencing used immunoSEQ multiplex PCR; TCRdb keeps in-frame clones, though not all of them. The sample has 66,000 or so clones; around 89% are singletons. Per the germline V gene, CDR1 is SGHDN and CDR2 is FVKESK. The CDR3 is made up of 15 amino acids. Trimming cost V 7 bases and J 4 bases; bases outside gene matches: 13. The sequenced sample consisted of PBMCs. The sequence was obtained from a human donor in good health. Some clones in this sample may be carry-over from other donors' samples. The chain employs TRBV14 and TRBJ2-7; 7 bases line up with TRBD2. CDR3 amino acids: CASTHSAGRDYEQYF. CDR3 sequence (DNA): TGTGCCAGCACCCATTCTGCAGGGAGGGATTACGAGCAGTACTTC.